The clone carrying this TCR beta chain was observed a handful of times. The protocol was immunoSEQ multiplex PCR, while the TCRdb copy is restricted to in-frame clones and leaves out a portion. In the table there are 360,000 or so clones, roughly 89% of which are singletons. CDR1 is MDHEN and CDR2 is SYDVKM in the germline V gene. V lost 4 bases to trimming and J lost 1 base, with 16 bases between them. The CDR3 runs to 16 residues. The data belong to a study of blood T cell repertoires in COVID-19. This receptor was obtained from a young woman who had recovered from COVID-19. The V call is TRBV28, the J call TRBJ1-1; no firm D call. The specimen was PBMCs or T cells enriched from blood (not recorded which). DNA of the CDR3: TGTGCCAGCAGTTCCGAGGTAGGAGAAAAGAACACTGAAGCTTTCTTT. It encodes CASSSEVGEKNTEAFF.